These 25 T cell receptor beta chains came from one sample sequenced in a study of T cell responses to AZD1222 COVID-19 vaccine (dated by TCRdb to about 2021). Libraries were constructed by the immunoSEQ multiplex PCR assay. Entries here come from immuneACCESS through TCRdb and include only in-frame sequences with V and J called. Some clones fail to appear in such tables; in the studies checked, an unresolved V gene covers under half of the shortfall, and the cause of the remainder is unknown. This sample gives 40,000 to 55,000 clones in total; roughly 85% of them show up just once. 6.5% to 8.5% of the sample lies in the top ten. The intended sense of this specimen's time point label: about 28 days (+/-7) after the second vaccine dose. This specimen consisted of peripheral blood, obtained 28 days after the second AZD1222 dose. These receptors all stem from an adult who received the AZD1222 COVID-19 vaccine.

The CDR3 loop is CAISRDTQETQYF. CDR3 in DNA: TGTGCCATCAGTCGGGACACTCAAGAGACCCAGTACTTC. The chain is built from TRBV10-3 and TRBJ2-5; weak D call: TRBD1 (6 bases). V was shortened by 5 bases and J by 2 bases, with 9 bases between the two germline ends. The CDR3 extends over 13 amino acids. CDR1 and CDR2 from the germline V gene are ENHRY and SYGVKD.

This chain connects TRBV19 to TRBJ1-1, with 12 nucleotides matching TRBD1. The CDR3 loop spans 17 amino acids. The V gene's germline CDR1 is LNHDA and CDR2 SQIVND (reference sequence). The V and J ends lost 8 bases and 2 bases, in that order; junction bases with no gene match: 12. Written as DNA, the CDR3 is TGTGCCAGTCGAACCGGTGGGGGACAGGGGGCCAACACTGAAGCTTTCTTT. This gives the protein CASRTGGGQGANTEAFF.

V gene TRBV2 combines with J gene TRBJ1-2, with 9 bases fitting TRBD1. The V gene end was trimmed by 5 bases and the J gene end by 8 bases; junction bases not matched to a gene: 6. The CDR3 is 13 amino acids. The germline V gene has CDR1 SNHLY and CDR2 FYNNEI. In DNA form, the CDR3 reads TGTGCCAGCAGTCATCCGGGACAGGGAGGCTACACCTTC. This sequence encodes CASSHPGQGGYTF.

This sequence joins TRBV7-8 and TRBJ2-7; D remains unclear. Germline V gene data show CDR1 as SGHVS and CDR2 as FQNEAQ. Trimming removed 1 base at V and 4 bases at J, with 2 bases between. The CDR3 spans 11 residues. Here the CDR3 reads CASSLVYEQYF. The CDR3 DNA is TGTGCCAGCAGCTTAGTATACGAGCAGTACTTC.

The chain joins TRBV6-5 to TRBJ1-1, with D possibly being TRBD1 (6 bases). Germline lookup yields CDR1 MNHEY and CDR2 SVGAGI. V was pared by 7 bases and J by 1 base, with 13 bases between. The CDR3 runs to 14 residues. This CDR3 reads CASIAWGANTEAFF. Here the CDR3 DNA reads TGTGCCAGCATCGCCTGGGGGGCGAACACTGAAGCTTTCTTT.

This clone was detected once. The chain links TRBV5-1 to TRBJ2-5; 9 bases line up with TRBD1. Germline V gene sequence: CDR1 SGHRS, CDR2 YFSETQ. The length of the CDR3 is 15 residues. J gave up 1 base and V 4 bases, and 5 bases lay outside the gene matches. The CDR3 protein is CASSAGTGFQETQYF. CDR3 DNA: TGCGCCAGCAGCGCCGGGACAGGGTTCCAAGAGACCCAGTACTTC.

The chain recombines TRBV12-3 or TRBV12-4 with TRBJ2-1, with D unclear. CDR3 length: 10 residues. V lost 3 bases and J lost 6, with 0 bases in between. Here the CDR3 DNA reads TGTGCCAGCAGTTTCAATGAGCAGTTCTTC. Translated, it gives CASSFNEQFF.

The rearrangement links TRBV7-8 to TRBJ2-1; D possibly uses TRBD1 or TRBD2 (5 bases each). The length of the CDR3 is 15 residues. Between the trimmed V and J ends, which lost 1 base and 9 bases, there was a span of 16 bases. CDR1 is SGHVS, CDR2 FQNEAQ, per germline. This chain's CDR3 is CASSLGRRGAGEQFF. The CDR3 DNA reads TGTGCCAGCAGCTTAGGGCGAAGGGGCGCGGGTGAGCAGTTCTTC.

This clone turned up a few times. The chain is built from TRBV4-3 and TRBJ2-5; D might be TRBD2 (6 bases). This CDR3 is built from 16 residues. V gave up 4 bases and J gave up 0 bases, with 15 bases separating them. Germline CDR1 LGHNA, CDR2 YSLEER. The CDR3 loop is CASSPQSAGYQETQYF. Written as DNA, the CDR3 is TGCGCCAGCAGCCCTCAGAGTGCGGGGTACCAAGAGACCCAGTACTTC.

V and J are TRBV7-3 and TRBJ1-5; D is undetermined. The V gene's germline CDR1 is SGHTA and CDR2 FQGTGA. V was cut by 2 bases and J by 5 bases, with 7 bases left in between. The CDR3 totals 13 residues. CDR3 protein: CASSLDADQPQHF. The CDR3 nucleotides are TGTGCCAGCAGCTTAGACGCGGATCAGCCCCAGCATTTT.

The CDR3 DNA follows: TGTGCCAGCAGTAACAGTGACTACGAGGATACGCAGTATTTT. As protein: CASSNSDYEDTQYF. The chain couples TRBV6-5 to TRBJ2-3, with D possibly being TRBD2 (5 bases). This CDR3 contains 14 residues. In germline, CDR1 is MNHEY, CDR2 SVGAGI. The ends were cut back, 5 bases at V and 6 bases at J, with 15 bases in the middle.

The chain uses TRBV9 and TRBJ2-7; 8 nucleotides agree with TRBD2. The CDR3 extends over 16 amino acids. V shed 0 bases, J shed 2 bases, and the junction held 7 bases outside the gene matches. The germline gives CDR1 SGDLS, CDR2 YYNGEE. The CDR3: CASSVGVTSETYEQYF. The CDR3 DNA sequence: TGTGCCAGCAGCGTAGGAGTGACTAGCGAGACCTACGAGCAGTACTTC.

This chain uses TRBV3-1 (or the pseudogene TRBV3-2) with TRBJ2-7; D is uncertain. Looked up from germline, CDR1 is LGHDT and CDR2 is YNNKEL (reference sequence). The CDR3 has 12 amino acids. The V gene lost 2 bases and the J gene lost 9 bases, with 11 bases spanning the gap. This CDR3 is CASSQLDERQYF. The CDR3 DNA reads TGTGCCAGCAGCCAATTGGACGAGCGGCAGTACTTC.

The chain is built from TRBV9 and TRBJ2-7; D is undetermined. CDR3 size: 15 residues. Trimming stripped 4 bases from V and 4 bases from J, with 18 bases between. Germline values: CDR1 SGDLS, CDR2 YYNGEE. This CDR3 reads CASSLSWQQPYEQYF. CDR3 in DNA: TGTGCCAGCAGCCTCTCCTGGCAACAACCGTACGAGCAGTACTTC.

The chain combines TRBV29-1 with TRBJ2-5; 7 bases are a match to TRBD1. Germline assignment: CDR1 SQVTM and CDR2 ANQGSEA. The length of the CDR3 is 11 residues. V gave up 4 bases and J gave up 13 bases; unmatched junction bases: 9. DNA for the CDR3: TGCAGCGTTGCCCGACAGGGTGGCTTGTACTTC. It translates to CSVARQGGLYF.

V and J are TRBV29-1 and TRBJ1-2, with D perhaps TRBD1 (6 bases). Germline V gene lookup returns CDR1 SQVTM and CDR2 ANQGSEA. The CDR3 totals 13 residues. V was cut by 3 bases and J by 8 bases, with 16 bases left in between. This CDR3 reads CSVEFGGPGGYTF. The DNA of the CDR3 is TGCAGCGTTGAGTTCGGGGGGCCAGGAGGCTACACCTTC.

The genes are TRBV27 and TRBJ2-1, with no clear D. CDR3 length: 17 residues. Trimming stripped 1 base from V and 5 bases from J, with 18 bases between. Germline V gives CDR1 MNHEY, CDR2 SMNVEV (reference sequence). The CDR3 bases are TGTGCCAGCAGTTTATTAACATCCAGCCCTAGACACAATGAGCAGTTCTTC. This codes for CASSLLTSSPRHNEQFF.

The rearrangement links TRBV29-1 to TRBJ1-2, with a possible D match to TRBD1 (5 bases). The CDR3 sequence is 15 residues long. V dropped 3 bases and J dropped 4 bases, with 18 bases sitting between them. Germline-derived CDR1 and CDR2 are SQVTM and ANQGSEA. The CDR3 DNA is TGCAGCGTTGAGGCAACACGGGGGGGAGGCTATGGCTACACCTTC. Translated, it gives CSVEATRGGGYGYTF.

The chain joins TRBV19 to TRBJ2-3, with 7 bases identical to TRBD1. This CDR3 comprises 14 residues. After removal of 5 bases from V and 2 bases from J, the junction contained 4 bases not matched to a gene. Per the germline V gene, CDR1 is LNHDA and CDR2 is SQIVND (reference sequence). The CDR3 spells CASSEGQNTDTQYF. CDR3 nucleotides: TGTGCCAGTAGTGAGGGACAGAACACAGATACGCAGTATTTT.

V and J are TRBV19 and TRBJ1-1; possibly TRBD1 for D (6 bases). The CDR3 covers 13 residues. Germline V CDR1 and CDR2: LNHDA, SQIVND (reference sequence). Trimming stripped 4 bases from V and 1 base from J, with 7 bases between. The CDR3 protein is CASSTTGNTEAFF. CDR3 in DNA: TGTGCCAGTAGTACGACAGGGAACACTGAAGCTTTCTTT.

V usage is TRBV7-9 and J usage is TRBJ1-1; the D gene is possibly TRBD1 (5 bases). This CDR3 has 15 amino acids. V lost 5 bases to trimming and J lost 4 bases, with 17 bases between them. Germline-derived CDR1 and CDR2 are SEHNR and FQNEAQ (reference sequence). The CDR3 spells CASSLAQDGGTEAFF. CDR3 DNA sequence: TGTGCCAGCAGCCTCGCACAGGATGGGGGCACTGAAGCTTTCTTT.

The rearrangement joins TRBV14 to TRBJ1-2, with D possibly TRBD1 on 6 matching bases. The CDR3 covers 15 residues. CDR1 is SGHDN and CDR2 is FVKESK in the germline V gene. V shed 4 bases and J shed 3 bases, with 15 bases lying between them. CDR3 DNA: TGTGCCAGCAGCCCGGGGGGGGGCTTTTACTATGGCTACACCTTC. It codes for CASSPGGGFYYGYTF.

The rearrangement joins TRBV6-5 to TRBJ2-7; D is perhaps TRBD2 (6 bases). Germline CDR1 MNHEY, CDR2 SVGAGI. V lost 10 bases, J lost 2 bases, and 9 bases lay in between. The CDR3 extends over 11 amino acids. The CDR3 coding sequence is TGTGCCACCGGAGGGGCCTACGAGCAGTACTTC. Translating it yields CATGGAYEQYF.

CDR3 in amino acids: CASSDRAYNEQFF. In DNA, the CDR3 is TGTGCCAGCAGTGACAGGGCATACAATGAGCAGTTCTTC. J is TRBJ2-1 and V is TRBV6-1, with D possibly matching TRBD1 (5 bases). With 3 bases removed from V and 4 bases from J, the gap between germline ends came to 7 bases. The germline CDR1 and CDR2 sequences are MNHNS and SASEGT. This CDR3 spans 13 amino acids.

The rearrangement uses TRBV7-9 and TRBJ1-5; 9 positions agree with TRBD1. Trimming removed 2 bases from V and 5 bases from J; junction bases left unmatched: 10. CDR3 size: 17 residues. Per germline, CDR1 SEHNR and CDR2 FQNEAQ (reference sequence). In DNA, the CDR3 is TGTGCCAGCAGCTTATTCGGGACAGGGAACGATTATCAGCCCCAGCATTTT. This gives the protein CASSLFGTGNDYQPQHF. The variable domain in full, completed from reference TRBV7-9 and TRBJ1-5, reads DTGVSQNPRHKITKRGQNVTFRCDPISEHNRLYWYRQTLGQGPEFLTYFQNEAQLEKSRLLSDRFSAERPKGSFSTLEIQRTEQGDSAMYLCASSLFGTGNDYQPQHFGDGTRLSIL.